The 17 T cell receptor beta chains given below trace back to one sample, sequenced in a study of post-analysis software for immune sequencing data. No antigen is known for these receptors. Whole-study findings and limits: Comparison of patients with controls showed roughly five TRBV segments more frequent in patients, TRBV5-6, TRBV5-1 and TRBV20-1 among them.

cDNA libraries for TCR beta contained unique molecular identifiers. Using its own MiXCR run on the PCR reads, TCRdb lists one record per CDR3 protein. The table lists over 250,000 distinct CDR3 sequences, roughly a third of them singletons, with 4.5% to 5.5% in the top ten. The sequencing sample was made of blood. The receptors were sampled from a girl aged 5 to 17 with multiple sclerosis.

The chain recombines TRBV5-1 with TRBJ1-5; 8 bases agree with TRBD1. Germline V gene lookup returns CDR1 SGHRS and CDR2 YFSETQ. This CDR3 is built from 16 residues. The V segment lost 1 base and the J segment 4 bases; nucleotides outside the gene matches: 7. CDR3 in amino acids: CASSLRRQGSNQPQHF. The CDR3 bases are TGCGCCAGCAGCTTGCGTAGACAGGGGTCAAATCAGCCCCAGCATTTT.

This clonotype was observed at least ten times. CDR3 region: CSALTGGHIFSGANVLTF. The CDR3 DNA is TGCAGTGCTCTGACAGGGGGACATATATTTTCTGGGGCCAACGTCCTGACTTTC. The chain recombines TRBV20-1 with TRBJ2-6; 9 bases fit TRBD1. This CDR3 region has 18 residues. V was pared by 5 bases and J by 1 base, with 12 bases of the junction left unmatched. The germline gives CDR1 DFQATT, CDR2 SNEGSKA (reference sequence).

This clonotype was detected a few times. A much larger clonotype is one base distant, so this may be a read error. The rearrangement links TRBV7-9 to TRBJ2-1, with D possibly matching TRBD1 (5 bases). This CDR3 comprises 14 residues. Trimming left V 1 base short and J 13 bases short, with 17 bases between. Germline CDR1 and CDR2: SEHNR and FQNEAQ (reference sequence). The CDR3 loop is CASSLVGQGETQFF. The CDR3 nucleotides read TGTGCCAGCAGCTTAGTCGGGCAGGGCGAGACCCAGTTCTTC.

This clonotype was observed a few times. A read error may be the cause here, since a much bigger clone is one base away. The genes are TRBV29-1 and TRBJ2-1; possible D gene TRBD1, 5 bases. Germline V CDR1 and CDR2: SQVTM, ANQGSEA. Trimming shortened V by 7 bases and J by 13 bases, and 20 bases separated the two germline ends. CDR3 length: 12 residues. Written as DNA, the CDR3 is TGCAGCGGCGGACACTTACAAGAGACCCAGTTCTTC. It yields the protein CSGGHLQETQFF.

This chain uses TRBV19 with TRBJ1-1; TRBD1 aligns across 7 bases. This CDR3 contains 16 residues. V shed 4 bases, J shed 0 bases, and the junction held 8 bases outside the gene matches. CDR1 is LNHDA and CDR2 is SQIVND in the germline V gene (reference sequence). CDR3 nucleotide sequence: TGTGCCAGTAGTACCTTGACAGGGAGCATGAACACTGAAGCTTTCTTT. It translates to CASSTLTGSMNTEAFF. The complete variable domain, with remaining parts taken from reference TRBV19 and TRBJ1-1, reads DGGITQSPKYLFRKEGQNVTLSCEQNLNHDAMYWYRQDPGQGLRLIYYSQIVNDFQKGDIAEGYSVSREKKESFPLTVTSAQKNPTAFYLCASSTLTGSMNTEAFFGQGTRLTVV.

This clonotype was detected a few times. The V and J genes are TRBV6-1 and TRBJ2-3, with 10 bases lining up with TRBD1. The CDR3 runs 13 residues. J lost 6 bases, V lost 5 bases, and 2 bases had no gene match. Looked up from germline, CDR1 is MNHNS and CDR2 is SASEGT. The CDR3 sequence: CASSPGQGDTQYF. CDR3 in DNA: TGTGCCAGCAGTCCGGGACAGGGGGATACGCAGTATTTT.

This clonotype was detected ten times or more. The chain uses TRBV7-2 and TRBJ1-2; D remains ambiguous. The CDR3 runs to 13 residues. Germline V CDR1 and CDR2: SGHTA, FQGNSA. V was pared by 1 base and J by 4 bases, with 7 bases between. The CDR3, as DNA: TGTGCCAGCAGCTTAGGTCCTCCCTATGGCTACACCTTC. Protein sequence: CASSLGPPYGYTF.

This clonotype was seen more than once but under ten times. The chain links TRBV20-1 to TRBJ1-1, with D possibly matching TRBD1 (6 bases). The CDR3 length is 14 residues. The germline V gene has CDR1 DFQATT and CDR2 SNEGSKA (reference sequence). The germline V and J ends were trimmed by 3 bases and 2 bases, with 13 bases remaining between them. In nucleotides, the CDR3 is TGCAGTGCTAGGCTAGGGACACTTAACACTGAAGCTTTCTTT. The encoded protein is CSARLGTLNTEAFF.

The chain links TRBV5-1 to TRBJ2-3, with TRBD1 matching over 7 bases. The CDR3 sequence is 18 residues long. J gave up 0 bases and V 0 bases, and 10 bases lay outside the gene matches. Germline lookup yields CDR1 SGHRS and CDR2 YFSETQ. The CDR3 loop is CASSLALTGTSSTDTQYF. The CDR3 bases are TGCGCCAGCAGCTTGGCCCTGACAGGGACCTCTAGCACAGATACGCAGTATTTT.

This clonotype occurred many times. The rearrangement joins TRBV29-1 to TRBJ2-6; 10 bases line up with TRBD1. The CDR3 contains 14 residues. With 6 bases clipped from V and 8 bases from J, the junction kept 7 bases outside the gene matches. Germline CDR1 and CDR2: SQVTM and ANQGSEA. CDR3 bases: TGCAGCGTGCGGGACAGGGGTCCCTCCAACGTCCTGACTTTC. Amino acids: CSVRDRGPSNVLTF.

This clonotype was seen a few times. With a much larger clone just one base away, this may be a read error. The chain combines TRBV5-5 with TRBJ2-1; 8 nucleotides agree with TRBD1. Germline V gives CDR1 SGHKS, CDR2 YYEKEE (reference sequence). The CDR3 runs to 15 residues. With V trimmed by 4 bases and J by 13 bases, 16 bases remained unmatched. DNA for the CDR3: TGTGCCAGCAGCCCCCGCCAGGGGGCTGGAGAGACCCAGTTCTTC. Its translation: CASSPRQGAGETQFF.

Comments on this clonotype: A read error may explain this, as a much larger clone is one base away. This chain links TRBV5-1 with TRBJ2-6; tentative D call: TRBD1 (5 bases). Germline CDR1 reads SGHRS; CDR2 reads YFSETQ. CDR3 length equals 15 residues. CDR3 protein: CASSFQGSGTNVLTF. The DNA for the CDR3 is TGCGCCAGCAGCTTCCAGGGTTCTGGGACCAACGTCCTGACTTTC.

Ten or more counts support this clonotype. V is TRBV18 and J is TRBJ2-3; 10 bases agree with TRBD2. J was trimmed by 6 bases and V by 1 base; bases with no gene match: 7. The CDR3 sequence is 16 residues long. The V gene's germline CDR1 is KGHSH and CDR2 LQKENI. The CDR3, as DNA: TGTGCCAGCTCACCACGGTTAGCGGGGGGAACGGATACGCAGTATTTT. Translating gives CASSPRLAGGTDTQYF. The full variable domain, rest sourced from reference TRBV18 and TRBJ2-3, is NAGVMQNPRHLVRRRGQEARLRCSPMKGHSHVYWYRQLPEEGLKFMVYLQKENIIDESGMPKERFSAEFPKEGPSILRIQQVVRGDSAAYFCASSPRLAGGTDTQYFGPGTRLTVL.

This clonotype was observed at least ten times. This rearrangement joins TRBV7-8 to TRBJ1-4, with 7 positions matching TRBD1. J lost 6 bases, V lost 5 bases, and 6 bases had no gene match. Per the germline V gene, CDR1 is SGHVS and CDR2 is FQNEAQ. This CDR3 is built from 14 residues. The CDR3 DNA is TGTGCCAGCAGCAGGAGGGGGCCGGATGAAAAACTGTTTTTT. Translated: CASSRRGPDEKLFF.

This clonotype was seen only a few times. Relative to the germline gene, one junction end is altered; a read error may explain this. This rearrangement joins TRBV12-3 or TRBV12-4 to TRBJ2-6, with TRBD2 matching 14 bases. The CDR3 is 18 residues long. In DNA form, the CDR3 reads TGTGCCAGCACCTACATGGGACTAGCGGGGGCTGGGGCCAACGTCCGGACTTTC. It translates to CASTYMGLAGAGANVRTF.

This clonotype is a singleton in its sample. This chain uses TRBV24-1 with TRBJ1-2; D is unclear. CDR1 and CDR2 from the germline V gene are KGHDR and SFDVKD. The CDR3 totals 15 residues. V lost 4 bases, J lost 5 bases, and 16 bases lay in between. The CDR3 DNA follows: TGTGCCACCAGTGAGCGACGGTCGGGGAAATATGGCTACACCTTC. It is translated as CATSERRSGKYGYTF.

This clonotype was recorded a few times. The genes are TRBV7-9 and TRBJ2-1, with 12 bases aligning to TRBD2. Germline V gene lookup returns CDR1 SEHNR and CDR2 FQNEAQ (reference sequence). V dropped 7 bases and J dropped 8; count of bases not matched to a gene: 6. CDR3 length equals 14 residues. The CDR3 DNA reads as TGTGCCAGCAAGGATCTAGCGGGAGGGCATGAGCAGTTCTTC. Its protein is CASKDLAGGHEQFF.